The 17 T cell receptor beta chains presented below share a single source sample, sequenced in a study of T cell responses to AZD1222 COVID-19 vaccine. Produced via immunoSEQ multiplex PCR; TCRdb's table is partial and in-frame only. The data contain 250,000 to 300,000 clones, 94% of them singletons. The sample here was peripheral blood, taken 28 days after the second AZD1222 dose. The receptors derive from an adult who received the AZD1222 COVID-19 vaccine.

This rearrangement joins TRBV4-1 to TRBJ1-2; possibly TRBD1 for D (5 bases). The CDR3 totals 15 residues. Trimming left V 0 bases short and J 5 bases short, with 13 bases between. Looked up from germline, CDR1 is MGHRA and CDR2 is YSYEKL. The CDR3 here is CASSQERGAEYGYTF. For the CDR3, the DNA is TGCGCCAGCAGCCAAGAAAGGGGCGCAGAATATGGCTACACCTTC.

V gene TRBV25-1 combines with J gene TRBJ1-2, with no clear D. The CDR3 has 13 residues. V shed 5 bases and J shed 4 bases, with 11 bases lying between them. CDR1 is MGHDK and CDR2 is SYGVNS in the germline V gene. The CDR3: CASSPPAGYGYTF. CDR3 nucleotide sequence: TGTGCCAGCAGTCCCCCGGCCGGCTATGGCTACACCTTC.

The chain links TRBV12-2 to TRBJ2-4; TRBD2 was called by the table and not checked on the DNA. TRBV12-2 is a pseudogene. The length of the CDR3 is 18 residues. CDR3 coding DNA: TGTGCAAGTCGCCCCAAGGGGGAGCGGGGGCTAGCCAAAAACATTCAGTACTTC. Protein product: CASRPKGERGLAKNIQYF.

This chain links TRBV5-4 with TRBJ2-3, with D perhaps matching TRBD2 (5 bases). Germline V gene sequence: CDR1 SGHNT, CDR2 YYREEE (reference sequence). The CDR3 spans 15 residues. Trimming stripped 6 bases from V and 3 bases from J, with 17 bases between. CDR3 in amino acids: CASTLDILGTDTQYF. The CDR3 nucleotides read TGTGCCAGCACCTTAGACATACTAGGGACAGATACGCAGTATTTT.

The V call is TRBV30, the J call TRBJ2-2, with 9 positions matching TRBD2. Germline values: CDR1 GTSNPN, CDR2 SVGIG (reference sequence). With V trimmed by 7 bases and J by 5 bases, 11 bases remained unmatched. This CDR3 has 15 residues. CDR3 loop: CAFGLAGLETGELFF. CDR3 DNA: TGTGCCTTCGGTCTAGCGGGATTAGAAACCGGGGAGCTGTTTTTT.

This chain connects TRBV7-9 to TRBJ2-7; D is perhaps TRBD1 (6 bases). Germline lookup yields CDR1 SEHNR and CDR2 FQNEAQ (reference sequence). The CDR3 runs to 14 residues. V was cut by 6 bases and J by 3 bases, with 15 bases left in between. CDR3: CASSILGQNYEQYF. The CDR3 bases are TGTGCCAGCAGTATTCTAGGACAGAACTACGAGCAGTACTTC.

This chain links TRBV21-1 with TRBJ2-1; the tabulated D call, TRBD1, remains unverified against the DNA. TRBV21-1 is tagged as a pseudogene. The CDR3 has 12 residues. The CDR3 DNA reads TGTGCCAGCAGCGGAAACCCAGGTGAGCAGTTCTTC. This gives the protein CASSGNPGEQFF.

The chain has TRBV2 and TRBJ2-2, with D tentatively TRBD2 (6 bases). CDR1 SNHLY and CDR2 FYNNEI come from the germline V gene. V lost 4 bases to trimming and J lost 4 bases, with 10 bases between them. The CDR3 contains 14 residues. Written as DNA, the CDR3 is TGTGCCAGCAGTGTGGGGACTCTCACCGGGGAGCTGTTTTTT. Amino acids: CASSVGTLTGELFF. Using reference TRBV2 and TRBJ2-2 for the parts outside the CDR3, the full variable domain is EPEVTQTPSHQVTQMGQEVILRCVPISNHLYFYWYRQILGQKVEFLVSFYNNEISEKSEIFDDQFSVERPDGSNFTLKIRSTKLEDSAMYFCASSVGTLTGELFFGEGSRLTVL.

The V gene is TRBV2, the J gene TRBJ2-5; D remains ambiguous. CDR3 length: 10 amino acids. Germline CDR1 is SNHLY and CDR2 is FYNNEI. V dropped 7 bases and J dropped 5 bases, with 5 bases sitting between them. As DNA, the CDR3 is TGTGCCAGCATTGGGGAGACCCAGTACTTC. This translates into CASIGETQYF. The full variable domain, in which reference TRBV2 and TRBJ2-5 provide the parts outside the CDR3, is EPEVTQTPSHQVTQMGQEVILRCVPISNHLYFYWYRQILGQKVEFLVSFYNNEISEKSEIFDDQFSVERPDGSNFTLKIRSTKLEDSAMYFCASIGETQYFGPGTRLLVL.

This chain joins TRBV6-5 and TRBJ1-2; D is perhaps TRBD1 (5 bases). Germline lookup yields CDR1 MNHEY and CDR2 SVGAGI. The CDR3 has 13 residues. The V and J ends lost 8 bases and 8 bases respectively, with 18 bases between them. CDR3 region: CASARDSLAGYTF. The CDR3 DNA follows: TGTGCCAGCGCTCGGGACTCCCTAGCAGGCTACACCTTC.

The chain is built from TRBV4-2 and TRBJ2-6, with 7 positions matching TRBD2. V gave up 2 bases and J gave up 0 bases; unmatched junction bases: 10. Germline V gives CDR1 LGHNA, CDR2 YNFKEQ. The CDR3 contains 19 residues. The CDR3 DNA is TGTGCCAGCAGCCAAAGTCTGCTAGCGGATTTCTCTGGGGCCAACGTCCTGACTTTC. It specifies CASSQSLLADFSGANVLTF.

V is TRBV3-1 (or the pseudogene TRBV3-2) and J is TRBJ1-4; TRBD1 matches 7 bases. The V and J ends lost 4 bases and 6 bases, in that order; junction bases with no gene match: 8. Germline loops: CDR1 LGHDT, CDR2 YNNKEL (reference sequence). The CDR3 spans 15 residues. The chain's CDR3 is CASSLRDSLHEKLFF. Written as DNA, the CDR3 is TGTGCCAGCAGCCTAAGGGACAGCCTTCATGAAAAACTGTTTTTT.

This clone occurred once. This chain links TRBV7-3 with TRBJ2-1; D is possibly TRBD2 (6 bases). Trimming left V 6 bases short and J 4 bases short, with 22 bases between. Germline values: CDR1 SGHTA, CDR2 FQGTGA. The CDR3 length is 17 residues. The CDR3 protein is CASRFESGSPKYNEQFF. CDR3 sequence (DNA): TGTGCCAGCAGATTCGAATCCGGGAGCCCGAAATACAATGAGCAGTTCTTC.

The gene calls are TRBV7-9 and TRBJ2-3; tentatively, D is TRBD2 (6 bases). CDR3 size: 15 residues. The V end was cut by 0 bases, the J end by 2 bases, with 9 bases between. The germline V gene has CDR1 SEHNR and CDR2 FQNEAQ (reference sequence). CDR3 coding DNA: TGTGCCAGCAGCTTAGCCGGGGGTCCCACAGATACGCAGTATTTT. It encodes CASSLAGGPTDTQYF.

The CDR3 sequence is CASTKSRGTEAFF. In nucleotides, the CDR3 is TGTGCCAGCACCAAGTCGAGGGGCACTGAAGCTTTCTTT. The chain uses TRBV27 and TRBJ1-1, with D perhaps TRBD1 (5 bases). This CDR3 comprises 13 residues. The germline V and J ends were trimmed by 7 bases and 4 bases, with 13 bases remaining between them. CDR1 and CDR2 from the germline V gene are MNHEY and SMNVEV (reference sequence).

This clone was observed a single time. The CDR3 nucleotides read TGTGCCAGCAGCGTAGCGCAGGTAGAAGAGACCCAGTACTTC. Encoded protein: CASSVAQVEETQYF. V and J are TRBV9 and TRBJ2-5; unclear D gene. CDR1 is SGDLS and CDR2 is YYNGEE in the germline V gene. The CDR3 is 14 residues long. V lost 0 bases to trimming and J lost 3 bases, with 9 bases between them.

J is TRBJ1-6 and V is TRBV7-6; D unresolved. CDR3 size: 16 residues. V was trimmed by 1 base and J by 5 bases, leaving 12 bases between them. CDR1 and CDR2 (germline): SGHVS, FNYEAQ. CDR3 sequence reads: CASSLEATFNNSPLHF. CDR3 DNA: TGTGCCAGCAGCTTAGAGGCGACCTTTAATAATTCACCCCTCCACTTT.